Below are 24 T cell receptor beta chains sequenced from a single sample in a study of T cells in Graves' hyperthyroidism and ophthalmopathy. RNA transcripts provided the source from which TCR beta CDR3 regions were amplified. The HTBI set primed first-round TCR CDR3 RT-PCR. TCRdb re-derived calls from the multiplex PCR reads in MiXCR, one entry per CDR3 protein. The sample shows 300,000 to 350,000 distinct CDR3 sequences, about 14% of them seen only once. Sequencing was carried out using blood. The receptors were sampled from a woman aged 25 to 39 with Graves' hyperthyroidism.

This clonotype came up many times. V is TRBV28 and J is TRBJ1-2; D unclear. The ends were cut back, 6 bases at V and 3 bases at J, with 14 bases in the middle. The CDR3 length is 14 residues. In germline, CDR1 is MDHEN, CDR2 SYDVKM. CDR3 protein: CASSKAGRHYGYTF. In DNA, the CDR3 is TGTGCCAGCAGCAAGGCTGGGAGACACTATGGCTACACCTTC.

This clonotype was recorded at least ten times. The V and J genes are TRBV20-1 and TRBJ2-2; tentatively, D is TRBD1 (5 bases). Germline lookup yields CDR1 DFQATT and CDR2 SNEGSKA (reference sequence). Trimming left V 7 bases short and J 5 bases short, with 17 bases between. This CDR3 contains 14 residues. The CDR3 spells CSVCRQGVTGELFF. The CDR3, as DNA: TGCAGTGTTTGCCGGCAGGGCGTAACCGGGGAGCTGTTTTTT.

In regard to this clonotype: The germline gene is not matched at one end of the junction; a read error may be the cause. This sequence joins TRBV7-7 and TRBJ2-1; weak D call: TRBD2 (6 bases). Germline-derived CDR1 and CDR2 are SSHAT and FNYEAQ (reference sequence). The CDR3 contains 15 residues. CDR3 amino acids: CASSPGDAAYNEQFF. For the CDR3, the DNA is TGTGCTAGCAGCCCGGGGGACGCGGCCTACAATGAGCAGTTCTTC.

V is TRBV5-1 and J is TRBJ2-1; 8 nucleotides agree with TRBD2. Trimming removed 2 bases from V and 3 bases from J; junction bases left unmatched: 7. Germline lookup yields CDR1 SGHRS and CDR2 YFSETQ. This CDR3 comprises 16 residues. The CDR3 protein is CASSLISGRGYNEQFF. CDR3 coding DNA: TGCGCCAGCAGCTTAATCAGCGGGAGAGGCTACAATGAGCAGTTCTTC.

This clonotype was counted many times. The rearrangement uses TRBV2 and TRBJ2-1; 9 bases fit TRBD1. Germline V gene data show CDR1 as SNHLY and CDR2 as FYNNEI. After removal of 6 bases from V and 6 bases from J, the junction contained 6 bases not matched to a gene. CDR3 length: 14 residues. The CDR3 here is CASRTGGGGNEQFF. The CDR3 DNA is TGTGCCAGCAGAACAGGGGGCGGAGGCAATGAGCAGTTCTTC.

CDR3 residues: CASIRASGRRNEQFF. DNA for the CDR3: TGTGCCAGCATTCGCGCTAGCGGGAGGAGGAATGAGCAGTTCTTC. This sequence joins TRBV5-8 and TRBJ2-1, with 11 bases fitting TRBD2. The CDR3 is 15 residues long. V shed 6 bases, J shed 7 bases, and the junction held 9 bases outside the gene matches. Germline V gives CDR1 SGHTS, CDR2 YDEGEE.

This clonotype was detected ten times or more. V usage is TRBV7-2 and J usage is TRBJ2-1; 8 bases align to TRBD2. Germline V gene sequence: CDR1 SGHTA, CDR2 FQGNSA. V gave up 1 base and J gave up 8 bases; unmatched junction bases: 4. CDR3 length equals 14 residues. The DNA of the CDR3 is TGTGCCAGCAGCTTAGGACTAGCGTTCGATGAGCAGTTCTTC. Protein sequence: CASSLGLAFDEQFF.

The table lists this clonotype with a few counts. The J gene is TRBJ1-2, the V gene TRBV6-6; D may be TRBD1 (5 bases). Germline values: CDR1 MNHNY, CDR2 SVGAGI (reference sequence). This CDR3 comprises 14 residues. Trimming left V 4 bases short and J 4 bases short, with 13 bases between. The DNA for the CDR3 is TGTGCCAGCAGTTTGAACGGAGGGACCTATGGCTACACCTTC. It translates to CASSLNGGTYGYTF.

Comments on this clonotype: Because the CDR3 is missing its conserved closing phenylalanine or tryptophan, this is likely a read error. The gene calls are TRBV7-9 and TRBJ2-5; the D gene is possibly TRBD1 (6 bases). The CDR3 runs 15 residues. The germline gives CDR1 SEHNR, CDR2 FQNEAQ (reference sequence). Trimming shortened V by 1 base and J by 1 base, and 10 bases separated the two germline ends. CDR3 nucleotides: TGTGCCAGCAGCTTAGAAGGACAGCCCCAAGAGACCCAGTACTGC. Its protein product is CASSLEGQPQETQYC.

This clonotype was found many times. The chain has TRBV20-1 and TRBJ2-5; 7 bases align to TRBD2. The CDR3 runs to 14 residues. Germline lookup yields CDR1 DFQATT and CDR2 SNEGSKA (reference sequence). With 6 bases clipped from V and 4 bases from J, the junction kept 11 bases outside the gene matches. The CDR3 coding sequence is TGCAGTGCCCTAGGACTAGGCGGGGGAGAGACCCAGTACTTC. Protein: CSALGLGGGETQYF.

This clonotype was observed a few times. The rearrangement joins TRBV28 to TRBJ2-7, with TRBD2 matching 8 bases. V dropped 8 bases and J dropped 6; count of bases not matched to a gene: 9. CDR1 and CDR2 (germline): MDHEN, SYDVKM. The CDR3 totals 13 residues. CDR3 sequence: CASREGLAFEQYF. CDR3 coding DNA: TGTGCCAGCCGGGAAGGACTAGCTTTCGAGCAGTACTTC.

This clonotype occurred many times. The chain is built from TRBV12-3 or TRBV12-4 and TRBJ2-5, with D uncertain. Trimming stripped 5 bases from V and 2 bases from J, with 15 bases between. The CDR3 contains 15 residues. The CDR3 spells CASSPRLQRQETQYF. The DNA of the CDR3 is TGTGCCAGCAGTCCCCGCCTACAGAGACAAGAGACCCAGTACTTC.

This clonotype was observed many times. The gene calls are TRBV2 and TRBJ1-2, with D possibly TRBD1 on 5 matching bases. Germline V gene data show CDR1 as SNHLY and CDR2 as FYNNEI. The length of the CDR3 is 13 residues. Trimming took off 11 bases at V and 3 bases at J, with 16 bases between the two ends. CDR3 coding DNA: TGTGCCGGGACCATGGGGCAGGACTATGGCTACACCTTC. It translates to CAGTMGQDYGYTF.

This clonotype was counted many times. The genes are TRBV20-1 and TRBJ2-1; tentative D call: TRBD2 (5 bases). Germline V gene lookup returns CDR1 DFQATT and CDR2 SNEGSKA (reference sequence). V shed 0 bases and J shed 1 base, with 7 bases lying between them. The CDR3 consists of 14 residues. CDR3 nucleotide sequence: TGCAGTGCTAGAGAAGCGGCTTCCTACAATGAGCAGTTCTTC. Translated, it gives CSAREAASYNEQFF.

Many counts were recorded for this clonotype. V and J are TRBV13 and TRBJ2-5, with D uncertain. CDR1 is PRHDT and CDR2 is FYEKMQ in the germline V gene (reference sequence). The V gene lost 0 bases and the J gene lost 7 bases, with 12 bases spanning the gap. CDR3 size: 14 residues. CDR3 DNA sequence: TGTGCCAGCAGCTTAGGCCTGGGGTTTGGGACCCAGTACTTC. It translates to CASSLGLGFGTQYF.

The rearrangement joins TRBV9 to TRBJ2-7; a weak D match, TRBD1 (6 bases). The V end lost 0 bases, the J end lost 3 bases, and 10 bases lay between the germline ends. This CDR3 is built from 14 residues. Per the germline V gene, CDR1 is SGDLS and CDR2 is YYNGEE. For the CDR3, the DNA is TGTGCCAGCAGCGTAGAACAGGGATACTACGAGCAGTACTTC. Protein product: CASSVEQGYYEQYF.

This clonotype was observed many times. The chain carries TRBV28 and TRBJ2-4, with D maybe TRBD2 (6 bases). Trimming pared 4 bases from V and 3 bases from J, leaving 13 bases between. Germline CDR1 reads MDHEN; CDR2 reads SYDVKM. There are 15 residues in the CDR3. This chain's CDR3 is CASSSGGVGKNIQYF. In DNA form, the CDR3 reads TGTGCCAGCAGTTCCGGGGGAGTTGGCAAAAACATTCAGTACTTC.

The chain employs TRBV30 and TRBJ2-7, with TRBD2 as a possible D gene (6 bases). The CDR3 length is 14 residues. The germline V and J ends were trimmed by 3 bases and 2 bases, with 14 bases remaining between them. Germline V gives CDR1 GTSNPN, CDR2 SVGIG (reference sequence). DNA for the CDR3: TGTGCCTGGAGGATAGGAGGAGGGGCCTACGAGCAGTACTTC. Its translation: CAWRIGGGAYEQYF.

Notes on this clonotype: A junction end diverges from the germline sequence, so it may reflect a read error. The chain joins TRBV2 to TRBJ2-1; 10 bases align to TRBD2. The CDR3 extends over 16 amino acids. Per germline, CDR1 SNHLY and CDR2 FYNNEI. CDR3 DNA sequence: TGCGCCAGCAGCCAAGTGGGGTCTAGCGGGAGTAATGAGCAGTTCTTC. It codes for CASSQVGSSGSNEQFF.

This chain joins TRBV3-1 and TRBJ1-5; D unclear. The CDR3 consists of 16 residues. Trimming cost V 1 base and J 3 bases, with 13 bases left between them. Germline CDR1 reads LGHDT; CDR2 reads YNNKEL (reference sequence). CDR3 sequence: CASSQGWVRNNQPQHF. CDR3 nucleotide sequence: TGTGCCAGCAGCCAAGGGTGGGTGAGGAACAATCAGCCCCAGCATTTT. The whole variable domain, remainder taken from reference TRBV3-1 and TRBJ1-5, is DTAVSQTPKYLVTQMGNDKSIKCEQNLGHDTMYWYKQDSKKFLKIMFSYNNKELIINETVPNRFSPKSPDKAHLNLHINSLELGDSAVYFCASSQGWVRNNQPQHFGDGTRLSIL.

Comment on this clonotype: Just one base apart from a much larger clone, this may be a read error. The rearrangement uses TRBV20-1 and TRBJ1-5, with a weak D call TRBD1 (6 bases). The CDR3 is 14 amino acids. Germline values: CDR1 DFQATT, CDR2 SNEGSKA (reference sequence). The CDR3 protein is CSARVQGGNRPQHF. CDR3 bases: TGCAGTGCTAGAGTACAGGGTGGCAATCGGCCCCAGCATTTT.

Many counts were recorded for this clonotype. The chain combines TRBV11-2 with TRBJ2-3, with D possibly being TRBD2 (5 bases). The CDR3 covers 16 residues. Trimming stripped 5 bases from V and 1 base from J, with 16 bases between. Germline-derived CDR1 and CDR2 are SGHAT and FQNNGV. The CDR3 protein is CASSPIRRRGTDTQYF. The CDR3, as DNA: TGTGCCAGCAGCCCGATCCGAAGGCGGGGCACAGATACGCAGTATTTT.

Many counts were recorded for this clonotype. The CDR3 reads CASSYTMNTEAFF. The DNA for the CDR3 is TGTGCCAGCAGTTATACAATGAACACTGAAGCTTTCTTT. The chain has TRBV6-1 and TRBJ1-1; D gene uncertain. This CDR3 region has 13 residues. The V end was cut by 5 bases, the J end by 0 bases, with 7 bases between. The germline V gene has CDR1 MNHNS and CDR2 SASEGT.

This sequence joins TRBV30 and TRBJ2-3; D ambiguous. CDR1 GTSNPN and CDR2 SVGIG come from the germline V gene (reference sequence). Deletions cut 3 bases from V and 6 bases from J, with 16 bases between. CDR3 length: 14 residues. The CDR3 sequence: CAWSAFHGLDTQYF. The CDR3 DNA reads TGTGCCTGGAGCGCCTTCCACGGGCTCGATACGCAGTATTTT.